The 31 T cell receptor beta chains presented below share a single source sample, sequenced in a study of cytotoxic CD8 clonotypes in ibrutinib-treated CLL. Sequencing was performed with immunoSEQ multiplex PCR; in TCRdb, only in-frame clones are kept and a portion is missing. The sample shows about 200,000 clones, roughly 79% of them seen only once. The starting material was PBMCs, obtained after 12 months of ibrutinib treatment. Receptors originate from a human donor with chronic lymphocytic leukemia.

The chain employs TRBV5-5 and TRBJ1-2; 9 bases match TRBD1. The CDR3 has 15 amino acids. J lost 3 bases, V lost 4 bases, and 7 bases had no gene match. The V gene's germline CDR1 is SGHKS and CDR2 YYEKEE (reference sequence). CDR3 in amino acids: CASSNGQGLDYGYTF. The CDR3 DNA follows: TGTGCCAGCAGCAACGGACAGGGGTTGGACTATGGCTACACCTTC.

Note on this clone: The junction departs from the called germline gene at one end, perhaps through a read error. The chain uses TRBV6-1 and TRBJ2-4; D unresolved. The CDR3 runs to 9 residues. CDR1 is MNHNS and CDR2 is SASEGT in the germline V gene. The CDR3 DNA is TGTGCCAGCAGTTACGATATGCGTTTC. As protein: CASSYDMRF.

The chain has TRBV5-5 and TRBJ2-3, with 14 bases matching TRBD2. Germline V gives CDR1 SGHKS, CDR2 YYEKEE (reference sequence). Trimming cost V 3 bases and J 0 bases; bases outside gene matches: 9. CDR3 length equals 19 residues. CDR3 coding DNA: TGTGCCAGCAGCTCGGGACTAGCGGGAGTGGTGTCTAGCACAGATACGCAGTATTTT. It is translated as CASSSGLAGVVSSTDTQYF.

This clone was seen only a few times. The CDR3 DNA reads as TGTGCCAGCAGCCCTAGCGGTCCCTCCTACGAGCAGTACTTC. Its protein product is CASSPSGPSYEQYF. The chain uses TRBV7-9 and TRBJ2-7, with 7 bases aligning to TRBD2. The CDR3 has 14 residues. Germline trimming cut 5 bases from V and 0 bases from J; bases unmatched to any gene: 4. CDR1 and CDR2 from the germline V gene are SEHNR and FQNEAQ (reference sequence).

This clone has ten or more counts. The genes are TRBV18 and TRBJ1-1; 8 bases fit TRBD1. CDR3 length equals 16 residues. The ends lost 3 bases at V and 0 bases at J; junction bases unmatched: 6. Germline CDR1 reads KGHSH; CDR2 reads LQKENI. The CDR3 coding sequence is TGTGCCAGCTCACCCGTCGGACAGGGATTGAACACTGAAGCTTTCTTT. It is translated as CASSPVGQGLNTEAFF.

This chain links TRBV5-1 with TRBJ2-5, with TRBD2 identical over 7 bases. Germline CDR1 is SGHRS and CDR2 is YFSETQ. This CDR3 contains 15 residues. Trimming cost V 0 bases and J 4 bases; bases outside gene matches: 6. DNA of the CDR3: TGCGCCAGCAGCTTGGCCTCGGGAGGAATAGAGACCCAGTACTTC. It specifies CASSLASGGIETQYF.

V usage is TRBV18 and J usage is TRBJ1-3; 7 nucleotides agree with TRBD1. CDR3 length: 14 residues. V shed 5 bases, J shed 0 bases, and the junction held 1 base outside the gene matches. Germline V gene lookup returns CDR1 KGHSH and CDR2 LQKENI. The CDR3 region is CASSGDSSGNTIYF. CDR3 nucleotide sequence: TGTGCCAGCTCAGGGGACAGCTCTGGAAACACCATATATTTT.

This rearrangement joins TRBV18 to TRBJ2-2; D gene uncertain. This CDR3 is built from 14 residues. Germline V gene lookup returns CDR1 KGHSH and CDR2 LQKENI. V was pared by 6 bases and J by 0 bases, with 8 bases between. CDR3 DNA: TGTGCCAGCTCGGAAGAGGCGAACACCGGGGAGCTGTTTTTT. Translation: CASSEEANTGELFF.

The chain uses TRBV18 and TRBJ1-1, with D maybe TRBD1 (6 bases). In germline, CDR1 is KGHSH, CDR2 LQKENI. The CDR3 covers 15 residues. Trimming shortened V by 4 bases and J by 1 base, and 13 bases separated the two germline ends. This CDR3 reads CASSRSPRGNTEAFF. As DNA, the CDR3 is TGTGCCAGCTCACGGTCCCCCAGGGGGAACACTGAAGCTTTCTTT.

The V gene is TRBV14, the J gene TRBJ1-2; D possibly corresponds to TRBD1 (6 bases). Trimming pared 1 base from V and 4 bases from J, leaving 10 bases between. This CDR3 is 14 amino acids long. The germline gives CDR1 SGHDN, CDR2 FVKESK. The CDR3, as DNA: TGTGCCAGCAGCCAAGCCCAGGGGATCTATGGCTACACCTTC. Encoded protein: CASSQAQGIYGYTF. Using reference TRBV14 and TRBJ1-2 for the parts outside the CDR3, the full variable domain is EAGVTQFPSHSVIEKGQTVTLRCDPISGHDNLYWYRRVMGKEIKFLLHFVKESKQDESGMPNNRFLAERTGGTYSTLKVQPAELEDSGVYFCASSQAQGIYGYTFGSGTRLTVV.

V usage is TRBV30 and J usage is TRBJ2-7, with a tentative D call TRBD1 (5 bases). The CDR3 consists of 13 residues. The V end lost 3 bases, the J end lost 5 bases, and 14 bases lay between the germline ends. Germline-derived CDR1 and CDR2 are GTSNPN and SVGIG (reference sequence). CDR3 residues: CAWRQAGINEQYF. The CDR3 DNA sequence: TGTGCCTGGAGGCAAGCAGGGATCAACGAGCAGTACTTC.

CDR3 in DNA: TGTGCCAGCAGCTCTCTGAGAGTAGCGGGGGCGGATACGCAGTATTTT. This translates into CASSSLRVAGADTQYF. V and J are TRBV9 and TRBJ2-3; 9 nucleotides match TRBD2. Trimming removed 4 bases from V and 6 bases from J; junction bases left unmatched: 12. Looked up from germline, CDR1 is SGDLS and CDR2 is YYNGEE. The CDR3 contains 16 residues.

V and J are TRBV10-3 and TRBJ1-2; no definite D call. Germline lookup yields CDR1 ENHRY and CDR2 SYGVKD. The CDR3 spans 14 residues. The V gene lost 4 bases and the J gene lost 2 bases, with 11 bases spanning the gap. In DNA, the CDR3 is TGTGCCATCAGTGGGGCAGTCTCGAACTATGGCTACACCTTC. It translates to CAISGAVSNYGYTF.

This clone appeared a single time. The rearrangement joins TRBV28 to TRBJ2-2; D remains unclear. From germline, CDR1 is MDHEN and CDR2 SYDVKM. The CDR3 covers 14 residues. Trimming stripped 4 bases from V and 4 bases from J, with 10 bases between. CDR3 sequence (DNA): TGTGCCAGCAGTTCCACCGGGCTCACCGGGGAGCTGTTTTTT. Amino acid sequence: CASSSTGLTGELFF.

The chain uses TRBV7-3 and TRBJ1-1; D is uncertain. The CDR3 contains 12 residues. Germline CDR1 is SGHTA and CDR2 is FQGTGA. Trimming removed 5 bases from V and 7 bases from J, with 11 bases in between. The CDR3 DNA follows: TGTGCCAGCAGCATACCTGGGAGTGAAGCTTTCTTT. Encoded protein: CASSIPGSEAFF.

In its sample, this clone was seen once. The V and J genes are TRBV6-5 and TRBJ1-2; D is unresolved. CDR3 size: 16 residues. The ends were cut back, 2 bases at V and 7 bases at J, with 20 bases in the middle. CDR1 and CDR2 from the germline V gene are MNHEY and SVGAGI. CDR3 coding DNA: TGTGCCAGCAGTTACACGCCTTGGGGAAGGAAGGGTGGCTACACCTTC. Translation gives CASSYTPWGRKGGYTF.

The chain couples TRBV5-1 to TRBJ2-5, with D possibly being TRBD1 or TRBD2 (5 bases each). The germline V gene has CDR1 SGHRS and CDR2 YFSETQ. CDR3 length equals 17 residues. Trimming took 0 bases from V and 4 from J, leaving 19 bases between them. In nucleotides, the CDR3 is TGCGCCAGCAGCTTGGGGTATGCCCGGGACCAGGGAGAGACCCAGTACTTC. Translated: CASSLGYARDQGETQYF.

The chain uses TRBV6-6 and TRBJ2-7; 8 nucleotides match TRBD1. Losses at the gene ends were 5 bases for V and 2 bases for J; bases not matched to a gene: 2. Germline-derived CDR1 and CDR2 are MNHNY and SVGAGI (reference sequence). CDR3 size: 13 residues. The CDR3 nucleotides are TGTGCCAGCAGTCAGGACAGGGCCTACGAGCAGTACTTC. Amino acid sequence: CASSQDRAYEQYF.

This clone showed up many times. Other nucleotide sequences in the sample specify the same CDR3. V gene TRBV7-8 combines with J gene TRBJ2-7; D not resolved. The V gene's germline CDR1 is SGHVS and CDR2 FQNEAQ. V lost 5 bases and J lost 0, with 8 bases in between. CDR3 size: 13 residues. CDR3 nucleotides: TGTGCCAGCAGCCTAGGTTTCTCCTACGAGCAGTACTTC. It specifies CASSLGFSYEQYF.

CDR3 in amino acids: CASSSRTGGEAFF. For the CDR3, the DNA is TGTGCCAGCAGTTCCCGGACAGGGGGCGAAGCTTTCTTT. The chain employs TRBV27 and TRBJ1-1, with TRBD1 matching over 11 bases. Trimming at V came to 4 bases and at J to 8 bases, leaving 3 bases not matched to a gene. CDR3 length equals 13 residues. Germline V gives CDR1 MNHEY, CDR2 SMNVEV (reference sequence).

The chain employs TRBV6-1 and TRBJ1-5, with 7 bases aligning to TRBD1. V lost 2 bases and J lost 5; bases outside the gene matches: 9. The CDR3 runs 16 residues. Germline loops: CDR1 MNHNS, CDR2 SASEGT. CDR3 nucleotide sequence: TGTGCCAGCAGTGAAAGTGTTGGCAGGGGGTATCAGCCCCAGCATTTT. Translating gives CASSESVGRGYQPQHF.

V usage is TRBV10-2 and J usage is TRBJ1-2; TRBD1 might be the D (6 bases). CDR3 size: 13 residues. Trimming removed 4 bases at V and 4 bases at J, with 10 bases between. Germline V gene data show CDR1 as WSHSY and CDR2 as SAAADI. Written as DNA, the CDR3 is TGCGCCAGCAGTGGTTTAGGGGGCTATGGCTACACCTTC. This encodes CASSGLGGYGYTF.

The rearrangement joins TRBV2 to TRBJ2-7; D ambiguous. The CDR3 loop spans 13 amino acids. With 2 bases removed from V and 0 bases from J, the gap between germline ends came to 5 bases. Germline-derived CDR1 and CDR2 are SNHLY and FYNNEI. DNA for the CDR3: TGTGCCAGCAGTGAACCCTTCTCCTACGAGCAGTACTTC. It encodes CASSEPFSYEQYF.

The chain links TRBV13 to TRBJ1-1, with 8 bases identical to TRBD1. J was trimmed by 3 bases and V by 5 bases; bases with no gene match: 8. Per germline, CDR1 PRHDT and CDR2 FYEKMQ (reference sequence). The CDR3 runs to 15 residues. The chain's CDR3 is CASSVRQGRDTEAFF. CDR3 coding DNA: TGTGCCAGCAGCGTACGACAGGGGAGGGACACTGAAGCTTTCTTT.

The rearrangement uses TRBV5-1 and TRBJ2-3; D is unresolved. The CDR3 has 15 residues. Trimming took off 6 bases at V and 3 bases at J, with 17 bases between the two ends. Germline CDR1 SGHRS, CDR2 YFSETQ. CDR3 loop: CASTYSVPGTDTQYF. CDR3 nucleotides: TGCGCCAGCACCTACTCGGTCCCTGGGACAGATACGCAGTATTTT.

The chain has TRBV4-1 and TRBJ2-1; the match to TRBD2 covers 7 bases. The germline V gene encodes CDR1 MGHRA and CDR2 YSYEKL. V was clipped by 4 bases and J by 8 bases; unmatched bases: 11. The CDR3 contains 15 residues. Here the CDR3 reads CASSRGVSGRDEQFF. The CDR3 nucleotides read TGCGCCAGCAGCCGAGGTGTTAGCGGGCGCGATGAGCAGTTCTTC.

The V call is TRBV5-5, the J call TRBJ1-1, with D hard to call. Germline V CDR1 and CDR2: SGHKS, YYEKEE (reference sequence). The CDR3 runs to 12 residues. V lost 0 bases, J lost 8 bases, and 8 bases lay in between. CDR3 protein: CASSLGGYEAFF. DNA for the CDR3: TGTGCCAGCAGCTTGGGAGGGTACGAAGCTTTCTTT.

V is TRBV5-1 and J is TRBJ2-7, with D possibly TRBD2 on 5 matching bases. Trimming took 0 bases from V and 2 from J, leaving 6 bases between them. The CDR3 consists of 13 residues. Per the germline V gene, CDR1 is SGHRS and CDR2 is YFSETQ. CDR3 DNA sequence: TGCGCCAGCAGCTTGGAGGGAGCCTACGAGCAGTACTTC. Its translation: CASSLEGAYEQYF. Full variable domain (outside the CDR3, taken from reference TRBV5-1 and TRBJ2-7): KAGVTQTPRYLIKTRGQQVTLSCSPISGHRSVSWYQQTPGQGLQFLFEYFSETQRNKGNFPGRFSGRQFSNSRSEMNVSTLELGDSALYLCASSLEGAYEQYFGPGTRLTVT.

The V gene is TRBV5-1, the J gene TRBJ1-1; D call uncertain. There are 13 residues in the CDR3. With 2 bases removed from V and 1 base from J, the gap between germline ends came to 6 bases. Germline assignment: CDR1 SGHRS and CDR2 YFSETQ. The CDR3 region has the DNA TGCGCCAGCAGCTTCCCGGAGAACACTGAAGCTTTCTTT. This encodes CASSFPENTEAFF.

This clone appeared once. This chain connects TRBV15 to TRBJ1-2; TRBD1 is a possible D gene (6 bases). Germline-derived CDR1 and CDR2 are LNHNV and YYDKDF (reference sequence). CDR3 length: 15 residues. V lost 2 bases, J lost 9 bases, and 19 bases lay in between. The CDR3 DNA reads TGTGCCACCAGCAGACCCCCCCCAGGGGCCGGGAGCTACACCTTC. Translated, it gives CATSRPPPGAGSYTF. The whole variable domain, remainder taken from reference TRBV15 and TRBJ1-2, is DAMVIQNPRYQVTQFGKPVTLSCSQTLNHNVMYWYQQKSSQAPKLLFHYYDKDFNNEADTPDNFQSRRPNTSFCFLDIRSPGLGDTAMYLCATSRPPPGAGSYTFGSGTRLTVV.

This chain links TRBV2 with TRBJ1-2; D may be TRBD1 (5 bases). V was cut by 5 bases and J by 2 bases, with 12 bases left in between. Germline-derived CDR1 and CDR2 are SNHLY and FYNNEI. The CDR3 spans 14 residues. In DNA, the CDR3 is TGTGCCAGCAGTTCCCGGGACGCGAACTATGGCTACACCTTC. It codes for CASSSRDANYGYTF.